The present T cell receptor (beta chain) was sequenced within a study of blood T cell repertoires in COVID-19. Turning to the study itself: The origin of the acute and convalescent COVID-19 samples was the United States, Italy and Spain. PBMCs, B-cell-depleted T cells, or T cells provided the cDNA or gDNA that made up the material.

In the authors' workflow: Amplified reference gene primers provided the basis for estimating nucleated cell counts. Measured with immunoSEQ multiplex PCR; TCRdb has only the in-frame clones, and not every one. The V and J calls and the clone size are those of that table, but D and trimming were determined from the DNA. This sample has about 220,000 clones, with around 80% found just once. Trimming stripped 5 bases from V and 11 bases from J, with 15 bases between. Germline V gene data show CDR1 as LGHDT and CDR2 as YNNKEL (reference sequence). The CDR3 consists of 12 residues. The chain combines TRBV3-1 (or the pseudogene TRBV3-2) with TRBJ1-1; D possibly corresponds to TRBD1 (6 bases). Source material: peripheral blood. This clonotype was obtained from a woman between 65 and 79 years old with acute or convalescent COVID-19. CDR3 DNA: TGTGCCAGCAGCGGGGACACAAGCCGGGCTTTCTTT. Its translation: CASSGDTSRAFF.